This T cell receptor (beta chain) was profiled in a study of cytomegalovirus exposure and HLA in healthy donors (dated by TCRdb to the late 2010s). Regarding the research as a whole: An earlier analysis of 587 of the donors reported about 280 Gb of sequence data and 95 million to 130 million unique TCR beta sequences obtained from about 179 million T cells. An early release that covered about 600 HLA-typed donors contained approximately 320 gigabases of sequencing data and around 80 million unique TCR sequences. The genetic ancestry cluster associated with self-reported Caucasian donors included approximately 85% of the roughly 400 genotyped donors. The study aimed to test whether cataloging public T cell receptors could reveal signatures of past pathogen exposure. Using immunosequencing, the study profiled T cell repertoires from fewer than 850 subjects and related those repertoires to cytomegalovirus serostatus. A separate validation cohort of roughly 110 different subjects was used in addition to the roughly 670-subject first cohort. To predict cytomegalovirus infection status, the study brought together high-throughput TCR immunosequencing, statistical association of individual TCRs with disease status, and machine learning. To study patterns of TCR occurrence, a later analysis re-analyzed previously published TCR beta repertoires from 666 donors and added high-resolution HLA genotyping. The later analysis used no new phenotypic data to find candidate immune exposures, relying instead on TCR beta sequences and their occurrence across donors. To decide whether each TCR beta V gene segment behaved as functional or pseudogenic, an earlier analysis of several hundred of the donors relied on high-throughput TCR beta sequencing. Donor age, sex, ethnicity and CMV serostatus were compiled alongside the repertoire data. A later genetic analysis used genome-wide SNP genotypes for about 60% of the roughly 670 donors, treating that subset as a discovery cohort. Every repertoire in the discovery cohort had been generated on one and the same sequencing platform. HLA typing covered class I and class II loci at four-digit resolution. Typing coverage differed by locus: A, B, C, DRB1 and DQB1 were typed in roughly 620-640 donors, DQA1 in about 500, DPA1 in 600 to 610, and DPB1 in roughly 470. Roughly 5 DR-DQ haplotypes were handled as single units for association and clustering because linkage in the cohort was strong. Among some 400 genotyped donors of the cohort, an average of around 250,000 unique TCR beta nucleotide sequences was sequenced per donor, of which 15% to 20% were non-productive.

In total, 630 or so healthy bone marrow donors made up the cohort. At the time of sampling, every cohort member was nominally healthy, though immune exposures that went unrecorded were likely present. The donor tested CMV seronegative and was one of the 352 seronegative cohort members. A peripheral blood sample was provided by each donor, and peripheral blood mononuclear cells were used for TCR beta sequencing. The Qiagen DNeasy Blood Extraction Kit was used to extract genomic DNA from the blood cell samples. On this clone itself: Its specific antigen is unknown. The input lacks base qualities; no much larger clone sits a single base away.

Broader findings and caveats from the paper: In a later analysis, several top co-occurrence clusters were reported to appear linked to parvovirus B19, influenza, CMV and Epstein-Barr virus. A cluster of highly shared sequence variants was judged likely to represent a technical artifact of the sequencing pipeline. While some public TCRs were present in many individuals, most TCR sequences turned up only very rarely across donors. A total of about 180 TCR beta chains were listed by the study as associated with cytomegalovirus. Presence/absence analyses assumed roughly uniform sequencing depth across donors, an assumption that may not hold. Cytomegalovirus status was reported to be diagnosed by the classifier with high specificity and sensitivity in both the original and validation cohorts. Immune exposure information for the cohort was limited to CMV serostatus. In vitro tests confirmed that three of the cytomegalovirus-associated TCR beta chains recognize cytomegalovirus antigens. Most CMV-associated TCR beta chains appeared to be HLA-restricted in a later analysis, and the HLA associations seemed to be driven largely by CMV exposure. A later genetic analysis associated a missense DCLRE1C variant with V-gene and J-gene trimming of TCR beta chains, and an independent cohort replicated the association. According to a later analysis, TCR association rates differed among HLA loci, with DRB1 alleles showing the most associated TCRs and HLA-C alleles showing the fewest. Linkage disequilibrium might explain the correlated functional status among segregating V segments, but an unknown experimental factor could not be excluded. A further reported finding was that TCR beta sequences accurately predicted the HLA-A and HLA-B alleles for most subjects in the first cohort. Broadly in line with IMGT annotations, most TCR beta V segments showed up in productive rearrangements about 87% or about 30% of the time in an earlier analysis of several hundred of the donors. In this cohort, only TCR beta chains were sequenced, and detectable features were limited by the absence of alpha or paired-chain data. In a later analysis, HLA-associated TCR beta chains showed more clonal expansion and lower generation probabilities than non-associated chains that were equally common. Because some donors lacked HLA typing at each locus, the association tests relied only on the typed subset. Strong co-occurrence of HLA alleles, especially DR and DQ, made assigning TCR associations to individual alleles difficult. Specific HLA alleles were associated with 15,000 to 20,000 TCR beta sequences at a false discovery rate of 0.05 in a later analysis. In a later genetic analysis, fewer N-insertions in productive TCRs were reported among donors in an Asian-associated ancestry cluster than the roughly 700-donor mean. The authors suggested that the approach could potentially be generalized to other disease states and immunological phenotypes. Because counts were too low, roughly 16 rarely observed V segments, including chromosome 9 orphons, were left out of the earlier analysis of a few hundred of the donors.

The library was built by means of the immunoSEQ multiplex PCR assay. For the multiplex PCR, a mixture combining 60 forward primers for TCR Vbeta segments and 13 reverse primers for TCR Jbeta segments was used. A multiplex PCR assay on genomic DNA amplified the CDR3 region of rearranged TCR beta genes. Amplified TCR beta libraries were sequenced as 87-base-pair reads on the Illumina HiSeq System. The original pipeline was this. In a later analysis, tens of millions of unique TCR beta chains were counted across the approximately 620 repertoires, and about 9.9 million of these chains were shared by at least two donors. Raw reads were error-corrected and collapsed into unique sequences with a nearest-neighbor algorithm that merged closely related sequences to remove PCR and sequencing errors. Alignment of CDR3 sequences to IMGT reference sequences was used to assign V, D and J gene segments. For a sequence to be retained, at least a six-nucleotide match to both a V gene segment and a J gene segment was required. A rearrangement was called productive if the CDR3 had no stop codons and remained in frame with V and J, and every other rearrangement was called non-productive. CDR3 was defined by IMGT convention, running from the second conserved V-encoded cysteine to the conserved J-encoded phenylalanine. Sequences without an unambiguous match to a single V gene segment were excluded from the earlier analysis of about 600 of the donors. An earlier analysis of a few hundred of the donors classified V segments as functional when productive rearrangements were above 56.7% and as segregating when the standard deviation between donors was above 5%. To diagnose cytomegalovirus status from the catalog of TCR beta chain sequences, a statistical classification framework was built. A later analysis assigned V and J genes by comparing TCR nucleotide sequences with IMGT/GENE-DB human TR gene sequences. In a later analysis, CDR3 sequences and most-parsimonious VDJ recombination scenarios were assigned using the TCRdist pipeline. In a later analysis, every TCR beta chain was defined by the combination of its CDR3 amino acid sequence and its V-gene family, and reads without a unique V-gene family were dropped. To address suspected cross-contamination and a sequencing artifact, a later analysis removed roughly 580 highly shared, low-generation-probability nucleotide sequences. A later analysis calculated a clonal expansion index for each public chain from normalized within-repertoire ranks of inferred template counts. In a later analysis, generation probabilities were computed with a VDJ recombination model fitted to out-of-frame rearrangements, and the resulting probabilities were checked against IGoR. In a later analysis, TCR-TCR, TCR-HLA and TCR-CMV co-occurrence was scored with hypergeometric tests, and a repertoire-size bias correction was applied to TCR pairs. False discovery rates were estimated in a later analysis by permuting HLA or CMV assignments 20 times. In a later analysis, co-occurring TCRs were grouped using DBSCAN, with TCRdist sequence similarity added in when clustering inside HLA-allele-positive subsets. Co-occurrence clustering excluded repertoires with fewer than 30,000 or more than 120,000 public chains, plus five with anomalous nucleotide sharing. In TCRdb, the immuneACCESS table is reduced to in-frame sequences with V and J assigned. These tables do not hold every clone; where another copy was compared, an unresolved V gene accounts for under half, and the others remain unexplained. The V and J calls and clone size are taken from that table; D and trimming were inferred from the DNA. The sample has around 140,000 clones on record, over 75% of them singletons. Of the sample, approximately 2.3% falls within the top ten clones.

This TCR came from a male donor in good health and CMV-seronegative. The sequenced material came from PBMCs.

This receptor carries the CDR3 CASSAGVSEQFF. The DNA reads TGTGCCAGCAGCGCAGGGGTGAGTGAGCAGTTCTTC. This chain joins TRBV9 to TRBJ2-1; 6 matching bases give a weak D call of TRBD1. Reading from cysteine to phenylalanine, the CDR3 counts 12 amino acids. The kept DNA is CDR3 alone, 36 bases in frame from the first base. The germline V gene sets CDR1 to SGDLS and CDR2 to YYNGEE. V is shortened by 3 bases, J by 9 bases, and the region joining them spans 10 bases.